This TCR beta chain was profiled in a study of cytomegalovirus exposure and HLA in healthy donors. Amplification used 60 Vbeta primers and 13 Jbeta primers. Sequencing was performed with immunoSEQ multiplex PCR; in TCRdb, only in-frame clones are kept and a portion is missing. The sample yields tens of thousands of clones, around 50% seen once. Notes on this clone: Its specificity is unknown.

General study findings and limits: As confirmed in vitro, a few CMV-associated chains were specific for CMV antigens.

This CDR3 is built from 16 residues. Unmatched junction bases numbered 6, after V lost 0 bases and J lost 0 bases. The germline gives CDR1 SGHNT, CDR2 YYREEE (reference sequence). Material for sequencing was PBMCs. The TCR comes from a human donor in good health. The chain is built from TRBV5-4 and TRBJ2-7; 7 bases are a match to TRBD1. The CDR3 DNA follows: TGTGCCAGCAGCTTGGCCGGGCAGGGGGACTCCTACGAGCAGTACTTC. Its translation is CASSLAGQGDSYEQYF.